The 17 T cell receptor beta chains given below trace back to one sample, sequenced in a study of radiotherapy plus CTLA-4 blockade in lung cancer. Using immunoSEQ multiplex PCR, the repertoire was profiled, and TCRdb retains in-frame clones only, with some absent. The sample contains roughly 51,000 clones, 70% to 90% of which appear only once. The material was peripheral blood, obtained from a patient treated with radiotherapy plus ipilimumab. The receptors come from a human donor with non-small cell lung cancer that progressed on radiotherapy plus ipilimumab. Some clones in this sample may be carry-over from other donors' samples.

The J gene is TRBJ2-4, the V gene TRBV4-3, with D possibly matching TRBD2 (6 bases). This CDR3 has 17 residues. Trimming took off 0 bases at V and 0 bases at J, with 12 bases between the two ends. CDR1 and CDR2 from the germline V gene are LGHNA and YSLEER. In DNA form, the CDR3 reads TGCGCCAGCAGCCAAGATCGGGGGATGCTAGCCAAAAACATTCAGTACTTC. Protein product: CASSQDRGMLAKNIQYF.

V and J are TRBV9 and TRBJ2-2, with 8 bases that match TRBD2. Trimming removed 4 bases from V and 2 bases from J; junction bases left unmatched: 7. CDR3 length equals 16 residues. Germline CDR1 and CDR2: SGDLS and YYNGEE. The CDR3: CASSPNSGDNTGELFF. CDR3 nucleotide sequence: TGTGCCAGCAGCCCCAATAGCGGGGACAACACCGGGGAGCTGTTTTTT.

The V and J genes are TRBV29-1 and TRBJ2-2, with 9 bases lining up with TRBD1. Germline CDR1 SQVTM, CDR2 ANQGSEA. The V gene end was trimmed by 4 bases and the J gene end by 2 bases; junction bases not matched to a gene: 11. The CDR3 extends over 17 amino acids. CDR3 amino acids: CSVADTGGPINTGELFF. The CDR3 region has the DNA TGCAGCGTTGCCGATACAGGGGGCCCGATCAACACCGGGGAGCTGTTTTTT.

This chain joins TRBV27 and TRBJ1-2; D is perhaps TRBD1 (5 bases). The CDR3 loop spans 13 amino acids. The germline V gene has CDR1 MNHEY and CDR2 SMNVEV (reference sequence). The V end was cut by 3 bases, the J end by 4 bases, with 9 bases between. CDR3 sequence: CASSFGGGYGYTF. CDR3 coding DNA: TGTGCCAGCAGTTTCGGGGGTGGCTATGGCTACACCTTC.

This sequence joins TRBV7-2 and TRBJ2-5; D is possibly TRBD1 (6 bases). V was shortened by 4 bases and J by 4 bases, with 13 bases between the two germline ends. CDR3 length: 14 amino acids. Germline V CDR1 and CDR2: SGHTA, FQGNSA. The DNA for the CDR3 is TGTGCCAGCAGCTCGACCAGGGGAACAGAGACCCAGTACTTC. Its translation is CASSSTRGTETQYF.

V gene TRBV7-9 combines with J gene TRBJ1-2, with D maybe TRBD1 (5 bases). Germline values: CDR1 SEHNR, CDR2 FQNEAQ (reference sequence). This CDR3 comprises 15 residues. The V end was cut by 7 bases, the J end by 4 bases, with 19 bases between. The CDR3 bases are TGTGCCAGCAACTTGTTTAAGGGGCTGGGCTATGGCTACACCTTC. It encodes CASNLFKGLGYGYTF.

The chain carries TRBV5-4 and TRBJ1-4; a possible D gene is TRBD1 (6 bases). Per the germline V gene, CDR1 is SGHNT and CDR2 is YYREEE (reference sequence). Trimming pared 1 base from V and 6 bases from J, leaving 13 bases between. The CDR3 is 15 amino acids. This CDR3 reads CASSLQGWGDEKLFF. CDR3 DNA sequence: TGTGCCAGCAGCTTGCAGGGGTGGGGTGATGAAAAACTGTTTTTT.

The chain combines TRBV29-1 with TRBJ1-2, with a tentative D call TRBD1 (5 bases). Trimming removed 6 bases at V and 4 bases at J, with 9 bases between. The length of the CDR3 is 11 residues. Per the germline V gene, CDR1 is SQVTM and CDR2 is ANQGSEA. Written as DNA, the CDR3 is TGCAGCGTGGGGGGGGGCTATGGCTACACCTTC. This encodes CSVGGGYGYTF.

The chain carries TRBV15 and TRBJ1-2; TRBD1 matches at 7 bases. From germline, CDR1 is LNHNV and CDR2 YYDKDF (reference sequence). V lost 0 bases to trimming and J lost 8 bases; unmatched junction nucleotides: 9. The CDR3 is made up of 15 amino acids. The CDR3 nucleotides are TGTGCCACCAGCAGAGATAAGGGACAGCGTCAAGGCTACACCTTC. Protein product: CATSRDKGQRQGYTF.

The rearrangement links TRBV5-1 to TRBJ2-3; 7 positions match TRBD1. V shed 3 bases and J 0 bases; nucleotides not matched to a gene: 1. The CDR3 covers 14 residues. From germline, CDR1 is SGHRS and CDR2 YFSETQ. CDR3 nucleotides: TGCGCCAGCAGCTGGGACAGCAGCACAGATACGCAGTATTTT. Translating it yields CASSWDSSTDTQYF.

The J gene is TRBJ2-3, the V gene TRBV7-3, with a tentative D call TRBD1 (5 bases). Germline CDR1 is SGHTA and CDR2 is FQGTGA. V dropped 5 bases and J dropped 2 bases, with 14 bases sitting between them. This CDR3 spans 15 amino acids. In DNA form, the CDR3 reads TGTGCCAGCAGCCTCGAAAAAGGGGTCACAGATACGCAGTATTTT. It is translated as CASSLEKGVTDTQYF.

This clone was detected a few times. The chain has TRBV30 and TRBJ1-5; no clear D gene. Germline loops: CDR1 GTSNPN, CDR2 SVGIG (reference sequence). CDR3 length: 14 amino acids. Deletions cut 3 bases from V and 5 bases from J, with 14 bases between. CDR3 DNA sequence: TGTGCCTGGAGCGTCGGAGGGATGGATCAGCCCCAGCATTTT. Amino acid sequence: CAWSVGGMDQPQHF.

The gene calls are TRBV29-1 and TRBJ2-3; 7 bases match TRBD1. After removal of 6 bases from V and 6 bases from J, the junction contained 6 bases not matched to a gene. In germline, CDR1 is SQVTM, CDR2 ANQGSEA. The CDR3 extends over 12 amino acids. Written as DNA, the CDR3 is TGCAGCGTATCGCAGGGGGTGGATACGCAGTATTTT. It translates to CSVSQGVDTQYF.

The rearrangement joins TRBV13 to TRBJ2-7; D call uncertain. CDR1 is PRHDT, CDR2 FYEKMQ, per germline (reference sequence). V was cut by 8 bases and J by 2 bases, with 16 bases left in between. The CDR3 covers 14 residues. CDR3 in amino acids: CASSLGRPTYEQYF. For the CDR3, the DNA is TGTGCCAGCTCCCTGGGCAGGCCAACCTACGAGCAGTACTTC.

The V gene is TRBV30, the J gene TRBJ2-4; 8 bases fit TRBD2. The V segment lost 2 bases and the J segment 12 bases; nucleotides outside the gene matches: 12. The CDR3 length is 14 residues. Germline V lookup: CDR1 GTSNPN, CDR2 SVGIG (reference sequence). The CDR3 DNA reads as TGTGCCTGGAGTCTAAGTCTGATTAGCGGGACTCAGTACTTC. Encoded protein: CAWSLSLISGTQYF.

The V gene is TRBV6-6, the J gene TRBJ2-7; TRBD2 agrees at 10 bases. Unmatched junction bases numbered 7, after V lost 5 bases and J lost 0 bases. CDR1 MNHNY and CDR2 SVGAGI come from the germline V gene (reference sequence). There are 16 residues in the CDR3. In DNA, the CDR3 is TGTGCCAGCAGTCCACAAGCGGGAGGGCCCTCCTACGAGCAGTACTTC. Translation: CASSPQAGGPSYEQYF.

This chain joins TRBV19 and TRBJ1-5; D possibly corresponds to TRBD1 (5 bases). CDR3 length: 15 amino acids. Per the germline V gene, CDR1 is LNHDA and CDR2 is SQIVND (reference sequence). The germline V and J ends were trimmed by 6 bases and 3 bases, with 15 bases remaining between them. The CDR3 nucleotides read TGTGCCAGTAGCACTACGGGCAGGGTCAATCAGCCCCAGCATTTT. Translation: CASSTTGRVNQPQHF.